Listed here are 8 T cell receptor beta chains from one sample, sequenced in a study of metastatic and nonmetastatic thyroid tumors. Each patient came to thyroid surgery without any prior treatment (of any kind). TCRdb re-called the PCR reads with MiXCR. The sample shows some 11,000 clones, 20% to 25% of them seen only once. What was sequenced was adjacent normal tissue. The source is a female donor with papillary thyroid cancer or a benign thyroid nodule (not recorded which). Some clones in this sample may be carry-over from other donors' samples.

V gene TRBV2 combines with J gene TRBJ2-7; 9 bases are a match to TRBD1. The V segment lost 9 bases and the J segment 4 bases; nucleotides outside the gene matches: 10. The CDR3 contains 14 residues. Per the germline V gene, CDR1 is SNHLY and CDR2 is FYNNEI. The CDR3 nucleotides read TGTGCCAGGCAACGGGACAGGGCAAGTTACGAGCAGTACTTC. As protein: CARQRDRASYEQYF. The variable domain in full, completed from reference TRBV2 and TRBJ2-7, reads EPEVTQTPSHQVTQMGQEVILRCVPISNHLYFYWYRQILGQKVEFLVSFYNNEISEKSEIFDDQFSVERPDGSNFTLKIRSTKLEDSAMYFCARQRDRASYEQYFGPGTRLTVT.

Within the sample, this clone is medium-sized. V and J are TRBV11-3 and TRBJ2-1, with a possible D match to TRBD1 (6 bases). The CDR3 loop spans 13 amino acids. Per the germline V gene, CDR1 is SGHNT and CDR2 is YENEEA. Trimming pared 3 bases from V and 9 bases from J, leaving 12 bases between. The CDR3 DNA is TGTGCCAGCAGCTTTGGTCAGGGGAGTGAGCAGTTCTTC. Translating gives CASSFGQGSEQFF.

This clone was detected only a few times. The rearrangement joins TRBV15 to TRBJ2-5, with TRBD2 matching 7 bases. Germline trimming cut 6 bases from V and 4 bases from J; bases unmatched to any gene: 14. CDR1 and CDR2 from the germline V gene are LNHNV and YYDKDF (reference sequence). The CDR3 spans 16 residues. CDR3 nucleotide sequence: TGTGCCACCAGAACCTTAGTGGGAGGGACGCGAGAGACCCAGTACTTC. It yields the protein CATRTLVGGTRETQYF.

The CDR3 reads CAWSSTGGAGSPLHF. CDR3 bases: TGTGCCTGGAGTTCAACAGGGGGCGCGGGATCACCCCTCCACTTT. The rearrangement joins TRBV30 to TRBJ1-6, with 9 bases identical to TRBD1. The CDR3 is 15 amino acids. Germline V gene lookup returns CDR1 GTSNPN and CDR2 SVGIG (reference sequence). Unmatched junction bases numbered 9, after V lost 2 bases and J lost 10 bases.

This clone was recorded at least ten times. The rearrangement joins TRBV29-1 to TRBJ2-3; TRBD2 aligns across 9 bases. V was clipped by 3 bases and J by 3 bases; unmatched bases: 4. The CDR3 contains 14 residues. CDR1 and CDR2 from the germline V gene are SQVTM and ANQGSEA. The CDR3: CSVDLGLATDTQYF. CDR3 coding DNA: TGCAGCGTTGATCTTGGACTAGCGACAGATACGCAGTATTTT.

The chain couples TRBV28 to TRBJ2-7; possibly TRBD1 for D (5 bases). V shed 7 bases and J shed 0 bases, with 13 bases lying between them. Germline CDR1 is MDHEN and CDR2 is SYDVKM. This CDR3 has 14 amino acids. In DNA, the CDR3 is TGTGCCAGCATGCCAGGGTCCTCCTCCTACGAGCAGTACTTC. This encodes CASMPGSSSYEQYF. The full variable domain, its missing parts supplied by reference TRBV28 and TRBJ2-7, is DVKVTQSSRYLVKRTGEKVFLECVQDMDHENMFWYRQDPGLGLRLIYFSYDVKMKEKGDIPEGYSVSREKKERFSLILESASTNQTSMYLCASMPGSSSYEQYFGPGTRLTVT.

This clone occurred many times. The genes are TRBV11-2 and TRBJ2-4; D assignment may be TRBD1 or TRBD2 (7 bases each). The CDR3 is made up of 14 amino acids. V gave up 7 bases and J gave up 8 bases, with 18 bases separating them. Germline V gene lookup returns CDR1 SGHAT and CDR2 FQNNGV. The CDR3 spells CASTPGGDMDIQYF. Here the CDR3 DNA reads TGTGCCAGCACCCCAGGGGGGGATATGGACATTCAGTACTTC.

There are a few counts of this clone. The chain employs TRBV27 and TRBJ2-5; TRBD1 matches 8 bases. Germline lookup yields CDR1 MNHEY and CDR2 SMNVEV (reference sequence). With 5 bases clipped from V and 5 bases from J, the junction kept 4 bases outside the gene matches. CDR3 length: 13 amino acids. In DNA form, the CDR3 reads TGTGCCAGCAGTCCCCGGACAGGGGAGACCCAGTACTTC. Translated: CASSPRTGETQYF.